The rows below give T cell receptor beta chains drawn from one sample of a study of cytomegalovirus exposure and HLA in healthy donors. Method: immunoSEQ multiplex PCR; TCRdb's copy keeps in-frame clones and lacks some. The sample yields roughly 120,000 clones, around 76% seen once. The sequenced sample consisted of PBMCs. The origin of the receptors is a man younger than 40 in good health and CMV-seropositive. Both conserved end residues are part of each CDR3. D genes are given only for firm matches. Size values are once, few and many counts, or a class for expanded clones, and some rows have none.

d_gene: -; j_gene: TRBJ1-5; len: 13; v_gene: TRBV19; abundance: -; CDR3aa: CASSFGYTQPQHF; CDR3nt: TGTGCCAGTAGTTTCGGGTACACTCAGCCCCAGCATTTT
d_gene: TRBD1; j_gene: TRBJ2-6; len: 16; v_gene: TRBV7-9; abundance: -; CDR3aa: CASSSGTGYGANVLTF; CDR3nt: TGTGCCAGCAGCTCGGGGACAGGGTACGGGGCCAACGTCCTGACTTTC
d_gene: -; j_gene: TRBJ2-3; len: 15; v_gene: TRBV4-3; abundance: few; CDR3aa: CASSQGIGEYDTQYF; CDR3nt: TGCGCCAGCAGCCAAGGGATAGGGGAATATGATACGCAGTATTTT
d_gene: -; j_gene: TRBJ2-7; len: 11; v_gene: TRBV20-1; abundance: -; CDR3aa: CSARRREGQYF; CDR3nt: TGCAGTGCTAGACGGAGGGAAGGGCAGTACTTC
d_gene: TRBD2; j_gene: TRBJ2-5; len: 16; v_gene: TRBV27; abundance: -; CDR3aa: CASSFLAGGHQETQYF; CDR3nt: TGTGCCAGCAGTTTCCTTGCGGGGGGGCACCAAGAGACCCAGTACTTC
d_gene: TRBD1; j_gene: TRBJ2-5; len: 13; v_gene: TRBV5-6; abundance: -; CDR3aa: CASSRQGGETQYF; CDR3nt: TGTGCCAGCAGCAGACAGGGTGGGGAGACCCAGTACTTC
d_gene: -; j_gene: TRBJ1-4; len: 15; v_gene: TRBV4-3; abundance: -; CDR3aa: CASSPWGRANEKLFF; CDR3nt: TGCGCCAGCAGCCCGTGGGGCAGGGCCAATGAAAAACTGTTTTTT
d_gene: TRBD2; j_gene: TRBJ2-1; len: 16; v_gene: TRBV7-6; abundance: -; CDR3aa: CASSLARGGSYNEQFF; CDR3nt: TGTGCCAGCAGCTTGGCGCGGGGGGGCTCCTACAATGAGCAGTTCTTC
d_gene: TRBD2; j_gene: TRBJ2-3; len: 17; v_gene: TRBV27; abundance: once; CDR3aa: CASSSPVAGGRTDTQYF; CDR3nt: TGTGCCAGCAGCTCCCCCGTAGCGGGGGGGAGGACAGATACGCAGTATTTT
d_gene: TRBD2; j_gene: TRBJ2-1; len: 17; v_gene: TRBV4-1; abundance: -; CDR3aa: CASSQGRSGGRGNEQFF; CDR3nt: TGCGCCAGCAGCCAGGGTCGTAGCGGGGGGCGAGGGAATGAGCAGTTCTTC
d_gene: -; j_gene: TRBJ1-2; len: 13; v_gene: TRBV5-1; abundance: few; CDR3aa: CASSYDSAYGYTF; CDR3nt: TGCGCCAGCAGCTACGACAGCGCCTATGGCTACACCTTC
d_gene: -; j_gene: TRBJ1-1; len: 14; v_gene: TRBV5-6; abundance: once; CDR3aa: CASGGPTGNTEAFF; CDR3nt: TGTGCCAGCGGCGGACCGACAGGGAACACTGAAGCTTTCTTT
d_gene: TRBD2; j_gene: TRBJ2-7; len: 15; v_gene: TRBV7-8; abundance: few; CDR3aa: CASSLAGGEVHEQYF; CDR3nt: TGTGCCAGCAGCTTAGCCGGGGGGGAAGTCCACGAGCAGTACTTC
d_gene: -; j_gene: TRBJ2-7; len: 14; v_gene: TRBV2; abundance: -; CDR3aa: CASRKTVDPPEQYF; CDR3nt: TGTGCCAGTAGAAAGACAGTCGACCCACCCGAGCAGTACTTC
d_gene: -; j_gene: TRBJ1-1; len: 12; v_gene: TRBV19; abundance: -; CDR3aa: CASSSGYTEAFF; CDR3nt: TGTGCCAGTAGTTCAGGGTACACTGAAGCTTTCTTT
d_gene: TRBD1; j_gene: TRBJ1-1; len: 14; v_gene: TRBV6-5; abundance: -; CDR3aa: CASSATGGNTEAFF; CDR3nt: TGTGCCAGCAGTGCGACAGGGGGCAATACTGAAGCTTTCTTT
d_gene: TRBD2; j_gene: TRBJ2-5; len: 13; v_gene: TRBV7-2; abundance: few; CDR3aa: CASSLGGVETQYF; CDR3nt: TGTGCCAGCAGCTTGGGGGGGGTGGAGACCCAGTACTTC
d_gene: TRBD1; j_gene: TRBJ2-2; len: 17; v_gene: TRBV4-3; abundance: -; CDR3aa: CASSQDRFRGYTGELFF; CDR3nt: TGCGCCAGCAGCCAAGATCGTTTCAGGGGGTACACCGGGGAGCTGTTTTTT
d_gene: -; j_gene: TRBJ2-2; len: 15; v_gene: TRBV5-1; abundance: few; CDR3aa: CASSLAPRGDGELFF; CDR3nt: TGCGCCAGCAGCTTGGCCCCCAGGGGGGACGGGGAGCTGTTTTTT
d_gene: TRBD1; j_gene: TRBJ1-1; len: 19; v_gene: TRBV5-1; abundance: -; CDR3aa: CASSPITRQGSLVDTEAFF; CDR3nt: TGCGCCAGCAGCCCTATTACCCGACAGGGTAGTTTAGTTGACACTGAAGCTTTCTTT
d_gene: -; j_gene: TRBJ2-7; len: 14; v_gene: TRBV27; abundance: -; CDR3aa: CASSFLDTAYEQYF; CDR3nt: TGTGCCAGCAGTTTCCTCGACACAGCCTACGAGCAGTACTTC
d_gene: TRBD1; j_gene: TRBJ2-7; len: 16; v_gene: TRBV29-1; abundance: few; CDR3aa: CSVEDQGQGGPYEQYF; CDR3nt: TGCAGCGTTGAAGATCAGGGACAGGGGGGACCCTACGAGCAGTACTTC
d_gene: TRBD1; j_gene: TRBJ1-6; len: 16; v_gene: TRBV27; abundance: -; CDR3aa: CASSDRGPLGGSPLHF; CDR3nt: TGTGCCAGCTCGGACAGGGGCCCTCTCGGTGGTTCACCCCTCCACTTT
d_gene: -; j_gene: TRBJ1-5; len: 15; v_gene: TRBV19; abundance: -; CDR3aa: CASLISHDSNQPQHF; CDR3nt: TGTGCCAGCCTAATATCCCACGATAGCAATCAGCCCCAGCATTTT
d_gene: TRBD2; j_gene: TRBJ2-3; len: 15; v_gene: TRBV4-3; abundance: -; CDR3aa: CASSQVAGGPDTQYF; CDR3nt: TGCGCCAGCAGCCAAGTAGCGGGGGGGCCAGATACGCAGTATTTT
d_gene: TRBD1; j_gene: TRBJ2-5; len: 15; v_gene: TRBV19; abundance: -; CDR3aa: CASSITGDDGETQYF; CDR3nt: TGTGCCAGTAGTATTACAGGGGACGACGGGGAGACCCAGTACTTC
d_gene: TRBD1; j_gene: TRBJ2-7; len: 14; v_gene: TRBV5-6; abundance: few; CDR3aa: CASGWDRGRREQYF; CDR3nt: TGTGCCAGCGGGTGGGACAGGGGGCGGCGAGAGCAGTACTTC
d_gene: -; j_gene: TRBJ1-4; len: 16; v_gene: TRBV5-1; abundance: few; CDR3aa: CASSFGPSGANEKLFF; CDR3nt: TGCGCCAGCAGCTTTGGACCCTCGGGGGCTAATGAAAAACTGTTTTTT
d_gene: -; j_gene: TRBJ1-4; len: 15; v_gene: TRBV6-1; abundance: -; CDR3aa: CATSRVGRADEKLFF; CDR3nt: TGTGCCACCTCCCGGGTCGGGAGGGCTGATGAAAAACTGTTTTTT
d_gene: -; j_gene: TRBJ2-5; len: 13; v_gene: TRBV7-7; abundance: -; CDR3aa: CASSADREETQYF; CDR3nt: TGTGCCAGCAGCGCAGACAGAGAAGAGACCCAGTACTTC
d_gene: TRBD1; j_gene: TRBJ1-2; len: 14; v_gene: TRBV5-5; abundance: few; CDR3aa: CASSQQDRTPRYTF; CDR3nt: TGTGCCAGCAGCCAACAGGACAGGACCCCCCGCTACACCTTC
d_gene: -; j_gene: TRBJ2-5; len: 16; v_gene: TRBV2; abundance: -; CDR3aa: CASTDGYRPGRETQYF; CDR3nt: TGTGCCAGCACCGACGGGTACAGACCCGGGAGAGAGACCCAGTACTTC
d_gene: -; j_gene: TRBJ1-1; len: 13; v_gene: TRBV27; abundance: -; CDR3aa: CASSFERNTEAFF; CDR3nt: TGTGCCAGCAGTTTTGAGAGGAACACTGAAGCTTTCTTT
d_gene: TRBD1; j_gene: TRBJ1-4; len: 16; v_gene: TRBV7-8; abundance: -; CDR3aa: CASSFIPGQGLEKLFF; CDR3nt: TGTGCCAGCAGCTTTATCCCCGGACAGGGGCTGGAAAAACTGTTTTTT
d_gene: -; j_gene: TRBJ2-3; len: 15; v_gene: TRBV4-3; abundance: -; CDR3aa: CASSQNSGETDTQYF; CDR3nt: TGCGCCAGCAGCCAAAATAGCGGTGAGACAGATACGCAGTATTTT
d_gene: -; j_gene: TRBJ2-5; len: 12; v_gene: TRBV11-2; abundance: -; CDR3aa: CASSLEAETQYF; CDR3nt: TGTGCCAGCAGCTTAGAAGCAGAGACCCAGTACTTC
d_gene: TRBD1; j_gene: TRBJ1-6; len: 15; v_gene: TRBV5-1; abundance: -; CDR3aa: CASSLAGGNNSPLHF; CDR3nt: TGCGCCAGCAGCTTGGCAGGGGGGAATAATTCACCCCTCCACTTT
d_gene: TRBD2; j_gene: TRBJ2-7; len: 15; v_gene: TRBV5-4; abundance: -; CDR3aa: CASSSPGGADDEQYF; CDR3nt: TGTGCCAGCAGCTCCCCGGGGGGGGCCGACGACGAGCAGTACTTC
d_gene: TRBD1; j_gene: TRBJ2-7; len: 18; v_gene: TRBV4-3; abundance: -; CDR3aa: CASSQEYGTGGTGYEQYF; CDR3nt: TGCGCCAGCAGCCAAGAGTATGGAACAGGGGGCACAGGGTACGAGCAGTACTTC
d_gene: TRBD1; j_gene: TRBJ2-1; len: 14; v_gene: TRBV7-2; abundance: -; CDR3aa: CATARRTGDNEQFF; CDR3nt: TGTGCCACGGCAAGGAGGACAGGGGACAATGAGCAGTTCTTC
d_gene: -; j_gene: TRBJ2-7; len: 14; v_gene: TRBV7-2; abundance: few; CDR3aa: CASSLMQGLYEQYF; CDR3nt: TGTGCCAGCAGCTTAATGCAGGGTTTGTACGAGCAGTACTTC